These 30 T cell receptor beta chains came from one sample sequenced in a study of T-cell reconstitution after alpha-beta-depleted transplantation in children. A library of TCRbeta sequences, prepared with unique molecular identifiers, was generated. TCRdb re-called the PCR reads with MiXCR, one entry per CDR3 protein. The profile shows a few hundred thousand distinct CDR3 sequences, roughly a tenth of them singletons. The source was PBMCs from the stem cell graft donor, collected from the stem cell graft. The receptor source for this set is a human donor who donated a stem cell graft to a child with acute myeloid leukemia.

The V and J genes are TRBV5-1 and TRBJ2-7; D tentatively fits TRBD1 or TRBD2 (5 bases each). Germline V gene sequence: CDR1 SGHRS, CDR2 YFSETQ. This CDR3 has 14 amino acids. Trimming removed 4 bases from V and 2 bases from J, with 13 bases in between. This CDR3 reads CASSGTGPTYEQYF. The CDR3 DNA follows: TGCGCCAGCAGCGGGACGGGACCCACCTACGAGCAGTACTTC.

In this sample, this clonotype turned up a few times. This chain connects TRBV4-1 to TRBJ2-2; the match to TRBD1 covers 7 bases. This CDR3 comprises 16 residues. Germline V CDR1 and CDR2: MGHRA, YSYEKL. V lost 6 bases and J lost 3; bases outside the gene matches: 10. Here the CDR3 DNA reads TGCGCCAGCAGACCACTGGGACAGACGGACACCGGGGAGCTGTTTTTT. This encodes CASRPLGQTDTGELFF.

The V call is TRBV15, the J call TRBJ2-6, with D unclear. The CDR3 covers 18 residues. Trimming removed 1 base from V and 1 base from J, with 14 bases in between. CDR1 LNHNV and CDR2 YYDKDF come from the germline V gene (reference sequence). This CDR3 reads CATSRVPLSGSGANVLTF. The CDR3 nucleotides are TGTGCCACCAGCAGAGTCCCCCTCTCAGGATCTGGGGCCAACGTCCTGACTTTC.

At least ten counts were recorded for this clonotype. The gene calls are TRBV29-1 and TRBJ2-2, with a possible D match to TRBD1 (5 bases). Germline values: CDR1 SQVTM, CDR2 ANQGSEA. V shed 1 base and J shed 5 bases, with 11 bases lying between them. This CDR3 has 14 residues. DNA of the CDR3: TGCAGCGTTGAAGGACAGCCGAGGACCGGGGAGCTGTTTTTT. As protein: CSVEGQPRTGELFF.

This clonotype was recorded at least ten times. This rearrangement joins TRBV29-1 to TRBJ2-1, with 8 bases fitting TRBD1. The CDR3 is 13 amino acids. The V gene's germline CDR1 is SQVTM and CDR2 ANQGSEA. The V segment lost 5 bases and the J segment 8 bases; nucleotides outside the gene matches: 8. DNA of the CDR3: TGCAGCGTTACAGGGGGTTTTATGGATGAGCAGTTCTTC. It translates to CSVTGGFMDEQFF.

This chain uses TRBV6-2 or TRBV6-3 with TRBJ2-1, with 10 bases aligning to TRBD2. There are 15 residues in the CDR3. The germline CDR1 and CDR2 sequences are MNHEY and SVGEGT. The V gene end was trimmed by 5 bases and the J gene end by 6 bases; junction bases not matched to a gene: 7. The CDR3 region has the DNA TGTGCCAGCAGTCTTCCAAGCGGGAGGGCCAATGAGCAGTTCTTC. It yields the protein CASSLPSGRANEQFF.

This clonotype was observed many times. This chain links TRBV4-1 with TRBJ2-3; tentatively, D is TRBD1 or TRBD2 (6 bases each). The CDR3 extends over 17 amino acids. With 0 bases removed from V and 5 bases from J, the gap between germline ends came to 18 bases. Germline values: CDR1 MGHRA, CDR2 YSYEKL. DNA of the CDR3: TGCGCCAGCAGCCAAGACAAATGGGGGGCGCAGGTAGATACGCAGTATTTT. Translating it yields CASSQDKWGAQVDTQYF.

This clonotype has more than one count but fewer than ten. V usage is TRBV12-3 or TRBV12-4 and J usage is TRBJ1-2; D is undetermined. Between the trimmed V and J ends, which lost 1 base and 8 bases, there was a span of 8 bases. The CDR3 covers 12 residues. The CDR3, as DNA: TGTGCCAGCAGTTTAGAGGGATTAGGCTACACCTTC. Protein sequence: CASSLEGLGYTF.

This clonotype turned up a few times. The gene calls are TRBV29-1 and TRBJ2-2; 7 nucleotides agree with TRBD1. The CDR3 sequence is 14 residues long. The germline gives CDR1 SQVTM, CDR2 ANQGSEA. V lost 4 bases, J lost 7 bases, and 9 bases stayed unmatched. This CDR3 reads CSVVAQGVIGELFF. In nucleotides, the CDR3 is TGCAGCGTTGTGGCGCAGGGGGTGATCGGGGAGCTGTTTTTT.

The table lists this clonotype with a few counts. The V gene is TRBV6-2 or TRBV6-3, the J gene TRBJ2-1, with 8 bases matching TRBD2. The CDR3 is made up of 17 amino acids. Looked up from germline, CDR1 is MNHEY and CDR2 is SVGEGT. J lost 0 bases, V lost 6 bases, and 10 bases had no gene match. The CDR3 sequence is CASRPVREAGSYNEQFF. CDR3 in DNA: TGTGCCAGCAGACCCGTGCGGGAGGCTGGCTCCTACAATGAGCAGTTCTTC.

A single count supports this clonotype. The chain couples TRBV7-9 to TRBJ1-5; D is unclear. The germline V gene encodes CDR1 SEHNR and CDR2 FQNEAQ (reference sequence). V lost 5 bases, J lost 6 bases, and 11 bases lay in between. The CDR3 is 13 amino acids. The CDR3 here is CASSLGQVQPQHF. CDR3 nucleotide sequence: TGTGCCAGCAGCCTAGGCCAGGTTCAGCCCCAGCATTTT.

As concerns this clonotype: This may stem from a read error, because a much larger clone lies one nucleotide away. This sequence joins TRBV28 and TRBJ1-2; the D is unclear. The V gene's germline CDR1 is MDHEN and CDR2 SYDVKM. The CDR3 has 12 amino acids. The CDR3 spells CASSLRQYGHTF. CDR3 nucleotide sequence: TGTGCCAGCAGTTTACGTCAGTATGGCCACACCTTC.

This clonotype occurred a few times. The rearrangement uses TRBV20-1 and TRBJ2-5; D tentatively fits TRBD1 or TRBD2 (5 bases each). Per germline, CDR1 DFQATT and CDR2 SNEGSKA (reference sequence). V lost 2 bases and J 5 bases, leaving 15 bases between the germline ends. This CDR3 has 14 amino acids. CDR3 loop: CSARRAGSRETQYF. In DNA form, the CDR3 reads TGCAGTGCTAGAAGGGCAGGGAGTCGGGAGACCCAGTACTTC.

This clonotype was observed a handful of times. The chain combines TRBV5-1 with TRBJ2-2; D is ambiguous. This CDR3 contains 16 residues. Looked up from germline, CDR1 is SGHRS and CDR2 is YFSETQ. With 0 bases removed from V and 2 bases from J, the gap between germline ends came to 11 bases. The CDR3 nucleotides read TGCGCCAGCAGCTTGGCCTCACAGATAAACACCGGGGAGCTGTTTTTT. This sequence encodes CASSLASQINTGELFF.

V gene TRBV5-6 combines with J gene TRBJ2-7, with D possibly being TRBD1 (6 bases). CDR3 length: 15 residues. Trimming took 4 bases from V and 4 from J, leaving 18 bases between them. Germline V gene lookup returns CDR1 SGHDT and CDR2 YYEEEE. CDR3 sequence: CASSPGRQGWYEQYV. CDR3 DNA: TGTGCCAGCAGCCCGGGGCGGCAGGGGTGGTACGAGCAGTACGTC.

Regarding this clonotype: One end of the junction does not line up with germline, which may come from a read error. The V and J genes are TRBV5-1 and TRBJ2-2; tentative D call: TRBD2 (5 bases). The CDR3 is made up of 15 amino acids. Germline V CDR1 and CDR2: SGHRS, YFSETQ. CDR3 sequence reads: CASSMTRKEAGELFF. The CDR3 DNA reads TGCGCCAGCAGCATGACACGGAAGGAGGCCGGGGAGCTGTTTTTC.

The gene calls are TRBV29-1 and TRBJ2-3, with TRBD2 identical over 11 bases. Germline V gene data show CDR1 as SQVTM and CDR2 as ANQGSEA. With V trimmed by 4 bases and J by 4 bases, 4 bases remained unmatched. CDR3 length equals 14 residues. The CDR3 reads CSVGLAGLSDTQYF. The DNA of the CDR3 is TGCAGCGTTGGACTAGCGGGGTTGTCAGATACGCAGTATTTT.

Notes on this clonotype: Given a much more abundant clone one base away, this may be a read error. V and J are TRBV7-8 and TRBJ1-1; perhaps TRBD1 as D (5 bases). Germline loops: CDR1 SGHVS, CDR2 FQNEAQ. The CDR3 covers 14 residues. V was pared by 2 bases and J by 3 bases, with 10 bases between. The CDR3 DNA is TGTGCCAGCAGCTTATATTCGGGACACACTGAAGCTTTCTTT. It translates to CASSLYSGHTEAFF.

The V gene is TRBV7-8, the J gene TRBJ2-1; no clear D. V was trimmed by 1 base and J by 6 bases, leaving 7 bases between them. The CDR3 runs 13 residues. Looked up from germline, CDR1 is SGHVS and CDR2 is FQNEAQ. The DNA for the CDR3 is TGTGCCAGCAGCTTAGACGCCTTCAATGAGCAGTTCTTC. Encoded protein: CASSLDAFNEQFF.

V and J are TRBV11-2 and TRBJ2-2; 8 nucleotides align to TRBD1. The CDR3 is 17 amino acids. V lost 2 bases and J lost 10; bases outside the gene matches: 15. Looked up from germline, CDR1 is SGHAT and CDR2 is FQNNGV. The chain's CDR3 is CASSLYHQAGGQSELFF. CDR3 coding DNA: TGTGCCAGCAGCTTATATCATCAGGCAGGGGGCCAGTCGGAGCTGTTTTTT.

The rearrangement links TRBV11-2 to TRBJ2-1, with TRBD2 matching 14 bases. The length of the CDR3 is 19 residues. Germline CDR1 and CDR2: SGHAT and FQNNGV. V gave up 3 bases and J gave up 2 bases; unmatched junction bases: 9. CDR3 protein: CASSLGTSGGLSPYNEQFF. In DNA, the CDR3 is TGTGCCAGCAGCTTGGGGACTAGCGGGGGTCTCTCCCCCTACAATGAGCAGTTCTTC.

This clonotype was observed a handful of times. The chain combines TRBV13 with TRBJ2-7, with D unresolved. Trimming took 5 bases from V and 6 from J, leaving 14 bases between them. The CDR3 runs to 13 residues. Germline CDR1 is PRHDT and CDR2 is FYEKMQ (reference sequence). The CDR3, as DNA: TGTGCCAGCAGCCCCAATGGGGTTCGCGAGCAGTACTTC. It specifies CASSPNGVREQYF. The full variable domain, in which reference TRBV13 and TRBJ2-7 provide the parts outside the CDR3, is AAGVIQSPRHLIKEKRETATLKCYPIPRHDTVYWYQQGPGQDPQFLISFYEKMQSDKGSIPDRFSAQQFSDYHSELNMSSLELGDSALYFCASSPNGVREQYFGPGTRLTVT.

This clonotype was counted many times. The V gene is TRBV20-1, the J gene TRBJ1-2, with D possibly matching TRBD1 (6 bases). CDR3 length equals 13 residues. The V and J ends lost 8 bases and 5 bases respectively, with 18 bases between them. Germline CDR1 reads DFQATT; CDR2 reads SNEGSKA (reference sequence). The CDR3: CSIQGPSLYGYTF. CDR3 nucleotide sequence: TGCAGTATACAGGGTCCCTCACTATATGGCTACACCTTC.

This chain uses TRBV7-2 with TRBJ1-3; 9 bases map to TRBD1. This CDR3 comprises 17 residues. Germline CDR1 SGHTA, CDR2 FQGNSA. Trimming took 4 bases from V and 1 from J; bases not matched to a gene: 8. The CDR3 nucleotides read TGTGCCAGCAGCTCCGAACGGACAGGGGTTTCTGGAAACACCATATATTTT. It encodes CASSSERTGVSGNTIYF.

This clonotype was counted only a few times. The chain employs TRBV20-1 and TRBJ2-7; D is ambiguous. Germline-derived CDR1 and CDR2 are DFQATT and SNEGSKA (reference sequence). The CDR3 has 13 amino acids. With 0 bases removed from V and 3 bases from J, the gap between germline ends came to 9 bases. The DNA for the CDR3 is TGCAGTGCTAGAGATGTAGGGTACTACGAGCAGTACTTC. Its protein product is CSARDVGYYEQYF.

This chain connects TRBV7-8 to TRBJ1-4; D is unclear. CDR1 SGHVS and CDR2 FQNEAQ come from the germline V gene. The CDR3 runs 17 residues. V lost 1 base and J 5 bases, leaving 17 bases between the germline ends. CDR3 DNA: TGTGCCAGCAGCTTAGTTAGAGTTGTCAGCCCCAATGAAAAACTGTTTTTT. Protein product: CASSLVRVVSPNEKLFF.

There are a few counts of this clonotype. This sequence joins TRBV5-1 and TRBJ2-5; 10 bases fit TRBD2. The CDR3 totals 19 residues. Germline trimming cut 2 bases from V and 0 bases from J; bases unmatched to any gene: 13. CDR1 is SGHRS, CDR2 YFSETQ, per germline. The CDR3 DNA follows: TGCGCCAGCAGCTTATCAGGGACGACTAGCGGGCTGAACCAAGAGACCCAGTACTTC. Protein sequence: CASSLSGTTSGLNQETQYF.

This clonotype was seen a handful of times. The chain employs TRBV27 and TRBJ2-7, with 8 bases lining up with TRBD2. The CDR3 covers 16 residues. V dropped 5 bases and J dropped 0; count of bases not matched to a gene: 9. Germline V gives CDR1 MNHEY, CDR2 SMNVEV (reference sequence). DNA for the CDR3: TGTGCCAGCAGTCCACGGACTAGCCCCAGCTCCTACGAGCAGTACTTC. Protein product: CASSPRTSPSSYEQYF.

The chain employs TRBV5-1 and TRBJ2-1; 13 bases map to TRBD2. The CDR3 has 18 amino acids. J lost 1 base, V lost 3 bases, and 7 bases had no gene match. CDR1 and CDR2 from the germline V gene are SGHRS and YFSETQ. As DNA, the CDR3 is TGCGCCAGCAGCTCCGGGACTAGCGGGGTGACTTCCTACAATGAGCAGTTCTTC. This translates into CASSSGTSGVTSYNEQFF.

J is TRBJ2-3 and V is TRBV28; D not certain. The germline gives CDR1 MDHEN, CDR2 SYDVKM. The V end was cut by 1 base, the J end by 4 bases, with 6 bases between. CDR3 size: 13 residues. DNA of the CDR3: TGTGCCAGCAGTTTATCACAGTCAGATACGCAGTATTTT. Translating gives CASSLSQSDTQYF. Together with reference TRBV28 and TRBJ2-3, the CDR3 gives the full variable domain: DVKVTQSSRYLVKRTGEKVFLECVQDMDHENMFWYRQDPGLGLRLIYFSYDVKMKEKGDIPEGYSVSREKKERFSLILESASTNQTSMYLCASSLSQSDTQYFGPGTRLTVL.